Listed here are 17 T cell receptor beta chains from one sample, sequenced in a study of siplizumab effects on memory and regulatory T cells. Sequencing was performed with immunoSEQ multiplex PCR; in TCRdb, only in-frame clones are kept and a portion is missing. In the table there are 50,000 to 60,000 clones, over 75% of which are singletons. Material: naive CD8+ T cells sorted from blood. The receptors originated from a human donor in good health.

The rearrangement joins TRBV27 to TRBJ2-3, with TRBD2 identical over 14 bases. The J segment lost 6 bases and the V segment lost 7 bases, leaving 12 bases of the junction unmatched. CDR3 size: 17 residues. Germline V CDR1 and CDR2: MNHEY, SMNVEV (reference sequence). CDR3 DNA: TGTGCCAGCAACTTAAGGGGACTAGCGGGGGTCTTCGATACGCAGTATTTT. Its translation is CASNLRGLAGVFDTQYF.

The V gene is TRBV6-1, the J gene TRBJ1-5; D gene ambiguous. This CDR3 is 15 amino acids long. V lost 3 bases to trimming and J lost 6 bases, with 15 bases between them. Looked up from germline, CDR1 is MNHNS and CDR2 is SASEGT. The CDR3 loop is CASSDGVGYVQPQHF. CDR3 nucleotide sequence: TGTGCCAGCAGTGATGGGGTCGGTTACGTTCAGCCCCAGCATTTT.

This sequence joins TRBV19 and TRBJ1-1; 9 nucleotides line up with TRBD1. The CDR3 extends over 13 amino acids. With V trimmed by 4 bases and J by 8 bases, 5 bases remained unmatched. Germline CDR1 LNHDA, CDR2 SQIVND (reference sequence). CDR3 amino acids: CASSTTGGAEAFF. DNA of the CDR3: TGTGCCAGTAGTACTACAGGGGGCGCGGAAGCTTTCTTT.

The chain uses TRBV2 and TRBJ1-1, with a weak D call TRBD1 (6 bases). The CDR3 spans 14 residues. V was shortened by 8 bases and J by 0 bases, with 13 bases between the two germline ends. Germline loops: CDR1 SNHLY, CDR2 FYNNEI. This CDR3 reads CASQHRDMNTEAFF. CDR3 nucleotide sequence: TGTGCCAGCCAACACAGGGACATGAACACTGAAGCTTTCTTT.

The V call is TRBV19, the J call TRBJ1-2; the match to TRBD1 covers 11 bases. The J segment lost 6 bases and the V segment lost 1 base, leaving 4 bases of the junction unmatched. The CDR3 is 15 amino acids. In germline, CDR1 is LNHDA, CDR2 SQIVND (reference sequence). CDR3 nucleotide sequence: TGTGCCAGTAGTATAGTGGGGACAGGGGGTGATGGCTACACCTTC. This translates into CASSIVGTGGDGYTF.

V and J are TRBV15 and TRBJ2-1; a possible D gene is TRBD2 (5 bases). The V end was cut by 6 bases, the J end by 0 bases, with 6 bases between. The CDR3 consists of 13 residues. The germline gives CDR1 LNHNV, CDR2 YYDKDF (reference sequence). The CDR3 is CATRGSSYNEQFF. The CDR3 nucleotides read TGTGCCACCAGAGGGAGCTCCTACAATGAGCAGTTCTTC.

The chain couples TRBV7-9 to TRBJ2-7, with a possible D match to TRBD1 (7 bases). CDR3 length: 15 amino acids. Germline V CDR1 and CDR2: SEHNR, FQNEAQ (reference sequence). Trimming took 2 bases from V and 3 from J, leaving 14 bases between them. CDR3 bases: TGTGCCAGCAGCTTAATCAGGGGGGAAGACTACGAGCAGTACTTC. Encoded protein: CASSLIRGEDYEQYF.

This chain links TRBV2 with TRBJ2-7; no clear D gene. From germline, CDR1 is SNHLY and CDR2 FYNNEI. The CDR3 extends over 15 amino acids. V lost 1 base and J 0 bases, leaving 10 bases between the germline ends. The CDR3 region is CASSEGRLSSYEQYF. CDR3 DNA sequence: TGTGCCAGCAGTGAAGGCAGGTTGAGCTCCTACGAGCAGTACTTC.

The CDR3 DNA reads TGTGCCAGCAGTCTACAGGGGACAAATCAGCCCCAGCATTTT. It specifies CASSLQGTNQPQHF. This sequence joins TRBV27 and TRBJ1-5; 7 nucleotides align to TRBD1. J lost 4 bases, V lost 5 bases, and 5 bases had no gene match. CDR1 and CDR2 from the germline V gene are MNHEY and SMNVEV (reference sequence). The CDR3 is 14 amino acids.

The chain is built from TRBV7-3 and TRBJ2-1, with 7 bases fitting TRBD2. CDR1 SGHTA and CDR2 FQGTGA come from the germline V gene. The CDR3 is 15 amino acids. V lost 2 bases to trimming and J lost 2 bases; unmatched junction nucleotides: 3. The CDR3 sequence is CASSLGGGTYNEQFF. The CDR3, as DNA: TGTGCCAGCAGCTTAGGCGGGGGAACCTACAATGAGCAGTTCTTC.

J is TRBJ2-1 and V is TRBV4-1; D is perhaps TRBD1 or TRBD2 (5 bases each). V was clipped by 0 bases and J by 2 bases, with 5 bases between them. The CDR3 is 14 amino acids. Germline V CDR1 and CDR2: MGHRA, YSYEKL. DNA of the CDR3: TGCGCCAGCAGCCAAGAGGGGGCCTACAATGAGCAGTTCTTC. Amino acid sequence: CASSQEGAYNEQFF.

The chain joins TRBV5-1 to TRBJ2-1; TRBD1 agrees at 9 bases. V shed 2 bases and J 8 bases; nucleotides not matched to a gene: 8. In germline, CDR1 is SGHRS, CDR2 YFSETQ. This CDR3 region has 15 residues. The CDR3: CASSLNRGLWYEQFF. DNA of the CDR3: TGCGCCAGCAGCTTAAACAGGGGGCTTTGGTATGAGCAGTTCTTC.

The rearrangement joins TRBV27 to TRBJ2-5, with TRBD1 identical over 11 bases. Gene TRBJ2-7 matches the end of the DNA better, so the J call may be wrong. The V gene's germline CDR1 is MNHEY and CDR2 SMNVEV (reference sequence). The CDR3 covers 14 residues. This CDR3 is CASSLGQGAGEQYF. The CDR3 DNA sequence: TGTGCCAGCAGTCTCGGACAGGGGGCTGGCGAGCAGTACTTC.

The chain links TRBV5-6 to TRBJ2-7, with TRBD2 identical over 9 bases. The J segment lost 3 bases and the V segment lost 0 bases, leaving 1 base of the junction unmatched. This CDR3 region has 14 residues. Looked up from germline, CDR1 is SGHDT and CDR2 is YYEEEE. The CDR3 region is CASSLEAGGYEQYF. The CDR3 DNA reads TGTGCCAGCAGCTTGGAAGCGGGAGGCTACGAGCAGTACTTC.

J is TRBJ1-1 and V is TRBV7-2; D ambiguous. The CDR3 totals 16 residues. Germline assignment: CDR1 SGHTA and CDR2 FQGNSA. Trimming took 1 base from V and 1 from J, leaving 13 bases between them. CDR3 sequence reads: CASSLVLGGRNTEAFF. The CDR3 coding sequence is TGTGCCAGCAGCTTAGTTTTGGGCGGACGGAACACTGAAGCTTTCTTT.

The rearrangement joins TRBV2 to TRBJ2-5; 8 positions match TRBD1. The CDR3 consists of 15 residues. CDR1 and CDR2 (germline): SNHLY, FYNNEI. The junction had 10 bases not matched to a gene; V was cut back by 5 bases and J by 5 bases. The CDR3 DNA reads as TGTGCCAGCAGTTCTCGGGACAGGAGGTCGGAGACCCAGTACTTC. The encoded protein is CASSSRDRRSETQYF.

V gene TRBV27 combines with J gene TRBJ2-5; the D gene is possibly TRBD2 (5 bases). The J call may be in error: the DNA end matches TRBJ2-7 better. The germline V gene encodes CDR1 MNHEY and CDR2 SMNVEV (reference sequence). The CDR3 sequence is 13 residues long. In DNA, the CDR3 is TGTGCCAGCGCATACGGGGTTCACTACGAGCAGTACTTC. Its protein product is CASAYGVHYEQYF.